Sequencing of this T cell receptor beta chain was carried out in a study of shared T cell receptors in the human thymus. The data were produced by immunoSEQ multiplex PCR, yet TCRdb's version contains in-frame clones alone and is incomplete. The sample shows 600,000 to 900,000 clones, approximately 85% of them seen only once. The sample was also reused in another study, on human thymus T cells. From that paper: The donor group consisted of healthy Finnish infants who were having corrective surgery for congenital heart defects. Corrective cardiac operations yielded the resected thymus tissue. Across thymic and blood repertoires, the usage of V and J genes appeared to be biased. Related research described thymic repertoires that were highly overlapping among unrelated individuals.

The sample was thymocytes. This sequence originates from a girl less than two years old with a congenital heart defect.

In DNA, the CDR3 is TGCGCCAGCAGCTTGGCCTGGGGCCACCAAGAGACCCAGTACTTC. This translates into CASSLAWGHQETQYF. This chain joins TRBV5-1 and TRBJ2-5; tentatively, D is TRBD1 (5 bases). The V gene lost 0 bases and the J gene lost 0 bases, with 9 bases spanning the gap. CDR1 is SGHRS and CDR2 is YFSETQ in the germline V gene. The CDR3 contains 15 residues.